This entry concerns a single T cell receptor beta chain. Between the trimmed V and J ends, which lost 6 bases and 2 bases, there was a span of 19 bases. There are 17 residues in the CDR3. Germline V gives CDR1 MNHEY, CDR2 SMNVEV (reference sequence). Method: immunoSEQ multiplex PCR; TCRdb's copy keeps in-frame clones and lacks some. The sample has approximately 15,000 clones; more than 65% are singletons. This specimen belongs to a study of graft-versus-host responses after intestinal transplantation. Overall study context: Recipients got multivisceral, liver-intestinal, or isolated intestinal transplants.

Processing was applied to graft tissue in order to liberate intraepithelial and lamina propria lymphocytes. The chain joins TRBV27 to TRBJ2-2; D is perhaps TRBD1 (6 bases). Material: ileum tissue, obtained approximately 27 days after intestinal transplant. The clonotype comes from a human patient who received an intestinal transplant, so some T cells may come from the graft donor. CDR3 in amino acids: CASSPRTAPLNTGELFF. CDR3 bases: TGTGCCAGCAGCCCACGGACAGCCCCTCTCAACACCGGGGAGCTGTTTTTT.